This T cell receptor beta chain was recovered during a study of blood T cell repertoires in COVID-19. Profiling relied on immunoSEQ multiplex PCR, and the TCRdb table lists in-frame clones only, not all of them. The sample includes about 230,000 clones, more than 75% of them seen just once. Germline CDR1 SEHNR, CDR2 FQNEAQ (reference sequence). V gave up 4 bases and J gave up 2 bases, with 11 bases separating them. CDR3 length: 14 residues. The sequencing sample was made of peripheral blood. The source is a man aged 45-60 years with COVID-19, enrolled during active disease. The V and J genes are TRBV7-9 and TRBJ1-1; tentative D call: TRBD1 (5 bases). In nucleotides, the CDR3 is TGTGCCAGCAGCTCTACGACAGATAACACTGAAGCTTTCTTT. It encodes CASSSTTDNTEAFF.